This TCR beta chain was captured by sequencing in a study of T cells in Graves' hyperthyroidism and ophthalmopathy. CDR3 length equals 15 residues. Trimming stripped 5 bases from V and 5 bases from J, with 18 bases between. This clonotype was observed many times. TCR beta CDR3 region amplification was performed from RNA transcripts. When the TCR CDR3 underwent first-round RT-PCR, the HTBI primer set was used. One entry per CDR3 protein results from TCRdb running MiXCR on the multiplex PCR reads. The data hold approximately 500,000 distinct CDR3 sequences, with under 60% observed a single time. The sequenced material came from peripheral blood or thyroid tissue (not recorded which). The receptor was isolated from a woman aged 18 to 35 with Graves' hyperthyroidism. The rearrangement joins TRBV12-3 or TRBV12-4 to TRBJ1-2; D is perhaps TRBD1 (5 bases). Here the CDR3 reads CASSTPGTVVYGYTF. CDR3 in DNA: TGTGCCAGCAGTACCCCCGGGACGGTGGTTTATGGCTACACCTTC.